This TCR beta chain was sequenced during a study of cytomegalovirus exposure and HLA in healthy donors. Whole-study results and caveats: Researchers counted 150 to 200 TCR beta chains as cytomegalovirus-associated. Other equally common chains were less clonally expanded than HLA-associated TCR beta chains, a later analysis showed. In vitro testing confirmed a few CMV-associated chains as specific for CMV antigens.

Unrecorded immune exposure was likely among donors, who were nominally healthy when sampled. PCR employed 60 Vbeta and 13 Jbeta primers. Assay: immunoSEQ multiplex PCR; the TCRdb copy retains only in-frame clones and omits some. Of roughly 190,000 clones in the sample, 75% to 85% were seen once. Germline V gene sequence: CDR1 MNHNY, CDR2 SVGAGI (reference sequence). Trimming took 6 bases from V and 10 from J, leaving 10 bases between them. The CDR3 runs 11 residues. Comments on this clone: The antigen remains undetermined.

The sequenced material came from PBMCs. This clonotype originated in a woman aged 45-65 years in good health and CMV-seronegative. J is TRBJ2-1 and V is TRBV6-6; D is uncertain. For the CDR3, the DNA is TGTGCCAGCAGCCACGCGTGGGAGCAGTTCTTC. It is translated as CASSHAWEQFF.